This record concerns one TCR beta chain sequence. The entry originates in a study of blood T cell repertoires in COVID-19. Study background: In each case, the material was cDNA or gDNA derived from T cells, B-cell-depleted T cells, or PBMCs.

Assay: immunoSEQ multiplex PCR; the TCRdb copy retains only in-frame clones and omits some. The data contain 330,000 or so clones, approximately 89% of them singletons. Those who participated ranged in age from roughly 18 to 100 years and resided in about two dozen US areas. Assignments of participants to cohorts depended upon their own reported clinical history. Recovered status applied to Cohort 3 donors who had two consecutive negative PCRs. It also applied to those with clearance or with symptom resolution. Per germline, CDR1 MNHNY and CDR2 SVGAGI (reference sequence). The CDR3 length is 15 residues. The trim removed 0 bases at V and 5 bases at J, leaving 7 bases unmatched.

The specimen sequenced was PBMCs or T cells enriched from blood (not recorded which). The chain has TRBV6-6 and TRBJ2-7, with 7 nucleotides matching TRBD2. The TCR was taken from a man between 25 and 39 years old who had recovered from COVID-19. In nucleotides, the CDR3 is TGTGCCAGCAGTTACTCGGGGGGGGTTAGCGACGAGCAGTACTTC. Translated, it gives CASSYSGGVSDEQYF.